This T cell receptor (beta chain) was profiled in a study of cytomegalovirus exposure and HLA in healthy donors. The PCR had 60 Vbeta and 13 Jbeta primers. Only in-frame clones appear in the TCRdb table, and some are missing; sequencing was by immunoSEQ multiplex PCR. Of about 190,000 clones in the sample, around 75% are singletons; the top ten hold more than 6%. The germline V and J ends were trimmed by 3 bases and 6 bases, with 18 bases remaining between them. Germline assignment: CDR1 LNHDA and CDR2 SQIVND (reference sequence). The CDR3 covers 15 residues. This receptor was obtained from a man in his forties in good health and CMV-seropositive. Material for sequencing was PBMCs. J is TRBJ2-7 and V is TRBV19, with D perhaps TRBD1 (6 bases). This CDR3 is CASSISGGGSREQYF. For the CDR3, the DNA is TGTGCCAGTAGTATCTCTGGGGGCGGTAGTCGCGAGCAGTACTTC.